This T cell receptor beta chain was sequenced in a study of tumor-infiltrating lymphocytes in primary liver carcinoma. As for the study in general: Those enrolled were patients of both sexes, who were aged 30 to 69 years. Whole-study results and caveats: Reduced overlap was seen in tumor-adjacent and tumor-blood pairs versus tumor region pairs.

Extraction of RNA together with DNA used roughly 18-32 mg of unsorted bulk tissue. Patients had chronic HBV infection and were treatment-naive. Each tumor specimen held more than 85% viable tumor cells. A word on this clonotype: Its antigen is still unknown. At one end the junction does not follow the germline gene, possibly because of a read error.

Synthesis of TCR beta cDNA was carried out from 450 to 650 ng total RNA with a constant-region primer. What produced the TCR beta libraries was three nested multiplex PCR rounds using slightly modified ARM-PCR. In the first two PCR rounds, TRBV1-TRBV30 forward primers were paired with a C-beta reverse primer, and each round lasted roughly 9 cycles. TCRdb reanalysed the multiplex PCR reads using MiXCR and keeps one entry per CDR3 protein. Of tens of thousands of distinct CDR3 sequences in the sample, 71% are singletons; the top ten hold around 44%. The CDR3 is made up of 13 amino acids. Looked up from germline, CDR1 is MNHEY and CDR2 is SVGEGT.

This chain links TRBV6-2 or TRBV6-3 with TRBJ2-1; D remains unclear. This TCR was sampled from a man aged 40-49 years with primary liver carcinoma and hepatitis B virus infection. Sequenced material: liver tumor tissue from sampling region 4. Subset noted: tumor region T4, right-lateral pole. In DNA form, the CDR3 reads TGTGCCAGCAGTTACAAAGTGAACAATAAGCAGTTCTTC. Protein sequence: CASSYKVNNKQFF.